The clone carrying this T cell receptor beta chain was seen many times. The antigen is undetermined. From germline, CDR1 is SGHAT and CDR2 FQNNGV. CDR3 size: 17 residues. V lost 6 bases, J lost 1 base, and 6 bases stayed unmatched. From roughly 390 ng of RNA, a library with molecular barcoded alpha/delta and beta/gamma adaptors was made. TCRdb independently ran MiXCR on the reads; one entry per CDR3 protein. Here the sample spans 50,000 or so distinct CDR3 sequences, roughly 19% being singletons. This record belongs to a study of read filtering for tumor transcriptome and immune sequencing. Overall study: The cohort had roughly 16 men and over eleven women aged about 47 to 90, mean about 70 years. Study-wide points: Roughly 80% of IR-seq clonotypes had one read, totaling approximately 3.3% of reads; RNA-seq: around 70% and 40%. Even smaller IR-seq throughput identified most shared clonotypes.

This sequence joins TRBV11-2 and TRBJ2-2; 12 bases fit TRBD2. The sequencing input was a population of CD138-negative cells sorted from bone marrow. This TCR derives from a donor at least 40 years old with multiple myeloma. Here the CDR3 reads CASRPRLAGENTGELFF. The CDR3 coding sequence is TGTGCCAGCAGACCCAGACTAGCGGGAGAGAACACCGGGGAGCTGTTTTTT.